Below, 9 T cell receptor beta chains from the same sample are listed, as sequenced in a study of beta chain features in type 1 diabetes. Study conclusions and caveats: Shorter TCRB CDR3s, moderately but significantly so, were found in Type 1 diabetes patients in all four CD4+ subsets.

Sequencing targeted expressed TCRB transcripts, as all isolated RNA had been reverse transcribed. The table came from immunoSEQ multiplex PCR; TCRdb's copy has only in-frame clones and leaves some out. The sample carries approximately 150,000 clones, around an eighth recorded once. These TCRs are of unknown antigen specificity. Sequencing used central memory CD4+ T cells from blood. These receptors all come from a man aged 18-30 years with type 1 diabetes.

This clone was seen a handful of times. The V gene is TRBV7-9, the J gene TRBJ2-5; 9 nucleotides match TRBD1. CDR3 size: 15 residues. CDR1 SEHNR and CDR2 FQNEAQ come from the germline V gene (reference sequence). V trimming: 5 bases; J trimming: 4 bases; junction bases outside the gene matches: 8. CDR3 region: CASSQGQGQTETQYF. The CDR3 coding sequence is TGTGCCAGCAGCCAGGGACAGGGCCAAACAGAGACCCAGTACTTC. Drawing the rest from reference TRBV7-9 and TRBJ2-5, the complete variable domain is DTGVSQNPRHKITKRGQNVTFRCDPISEHNRLYWYRQTLGQGPEFLTYFQNEAQLEKSRLLSDRFSAERPKGSFSTLEIQRTEQGDSAMYLCASSQGQGQTETQYFGPGTRLLVL.

CDR3 coding DNA: TGTGCCTGGGACAGGGGAAATTCCTACGAGCAGTACTTC. Amino acid sequence: CAWDRGNSYEQYF. This chain connects TRBV30 to TRBJ2-7, with 8 bases aligning to TRBD1. The CDR3 has 13 residues. Per germline, CDR1 GTSNPN and CDR2 SVGIG (reference sequence). With V trimmed by 5 bases and J by 1 base, 4 bases remained unmatched.

This clone was seen a handful of times. This chain connects TRBV27 to TRBJ2-7; D gene uncertain. The CDR3 has 15 amino acids. V was trimmed by 5 bases and J by 3 bases, leaving 17 bases between them. The germline V gene has CDR1 MNHEY and CDR2 SMNVEV (reference sequence). The CDR3 DNA reads TGTGCCAGCAGTCCCCGCTTTGAGGAAAACTACGAGCAGTACTTC. Its protein is CASSPRFEENYEQYF.

This chain joins TRBV5-1 and TRBJ1-1; the match to TRBD1 covers 12 bases. CDR1 SGHRS and CDR2 YFSETQ come from the germline V gene. The CDR3 runs to 17 residues. The V segment lost 4 bases and the J segment 4 bases; nucleotides outside the gene matches: 11. The CDR3 here is CASSAPGQGALVTEAFF. The CDR3 DNA sequence: TGCGCCAGCAGCGCCCCGGGACAGGGGGCGCTGGTCACTGAAGCTTTCTTT.

The rearrangement links TRBV5-1 to TRBJ2-3; 8 nucleotides agree with TRBD2. J lost 6 bases, V lost 3 bases, and 9 bases had no gene match. CDR1 is SGHRS and CDR2 is YFSETQ in the germline V gene. There are 15 residues in the CDR3. CDR3 sequence reads: CASSSGLVAADTQYF. The CDR3 coding sequence is TGCGCCAGCAGCTCGGGACTAGTTGCAGCGGATACGCAGTATTTT.

In DNA, the CDR3 is TGTGCCAGCAGTCAGACGCGGACAGACCTTGGGGAGCAGTTCTTC. Translation: CASSQTRTDLGEQFF. The chain employs TRBV27 and TRBJ2-1, with D possibly matching TRBD1 (6 bases). The CDR3 contains 15 residues. Germline V gene data show CDR1 as MNHEY and CDR2 as SMNVEV (reference sequence). Deletions cut 5 bases from V and 10 bases from J, with 21 bases between.

V gene TRBV30 combines with J gene TRBJ2-6, with 7 bases that match TRBD1. The CDR3 runs 19 residues. V lost 2 bases and J lost 3; bases outside the gene matches: 16. Germline V gene data show CDR1 as GTSNPN and CDR2 as SVGIG (reference sequence). In nucleotides, the CDR3 is TGTGCCTGGAGTAGGGGACAGTTCCAAATGGGGCTTGGGGCCAACGTCCTGACTTTC. Its protein product is CAWSRGQFQMGLGANVLTF.

Concerning this clone itself: Other DNA sequences in the sample encode the same CDR3. The chain links TRBV6-4 to TRBJ1-5; the D gene is possibly TRBD1 (5 bases). CDR1 and CDR2 from the germline V gene are MRHNA and SNTAGT. Trimming stripped 2 bases from V and 2 bases from J, with 7 bases between. The CDR3 covers 14 residues. The CDR3 is CASSDAGGNQPQHF. CDR3 nucleotide sequence: TGTGCCAGCAGTGACGCGGGGGGCAATCAGCCCCAGCATTTT.

This clone was found many times. V and J are TRBV6-4 and TRBJ2-2; no definite D call. V was shortened by 2 bases and J by 7 bases, with 5 bases between the two germline ends. Germline V gene data show CDR1 as MRHNA and CDR2 as SNTAGT. The CDR3 runs to 12 residues. CDR3 sequence (DNA): TGTGCCAGCAGTGACAGGCGCGGGGAGCTGTTTTTT. This sequence encodes CASSDRRGELFF.